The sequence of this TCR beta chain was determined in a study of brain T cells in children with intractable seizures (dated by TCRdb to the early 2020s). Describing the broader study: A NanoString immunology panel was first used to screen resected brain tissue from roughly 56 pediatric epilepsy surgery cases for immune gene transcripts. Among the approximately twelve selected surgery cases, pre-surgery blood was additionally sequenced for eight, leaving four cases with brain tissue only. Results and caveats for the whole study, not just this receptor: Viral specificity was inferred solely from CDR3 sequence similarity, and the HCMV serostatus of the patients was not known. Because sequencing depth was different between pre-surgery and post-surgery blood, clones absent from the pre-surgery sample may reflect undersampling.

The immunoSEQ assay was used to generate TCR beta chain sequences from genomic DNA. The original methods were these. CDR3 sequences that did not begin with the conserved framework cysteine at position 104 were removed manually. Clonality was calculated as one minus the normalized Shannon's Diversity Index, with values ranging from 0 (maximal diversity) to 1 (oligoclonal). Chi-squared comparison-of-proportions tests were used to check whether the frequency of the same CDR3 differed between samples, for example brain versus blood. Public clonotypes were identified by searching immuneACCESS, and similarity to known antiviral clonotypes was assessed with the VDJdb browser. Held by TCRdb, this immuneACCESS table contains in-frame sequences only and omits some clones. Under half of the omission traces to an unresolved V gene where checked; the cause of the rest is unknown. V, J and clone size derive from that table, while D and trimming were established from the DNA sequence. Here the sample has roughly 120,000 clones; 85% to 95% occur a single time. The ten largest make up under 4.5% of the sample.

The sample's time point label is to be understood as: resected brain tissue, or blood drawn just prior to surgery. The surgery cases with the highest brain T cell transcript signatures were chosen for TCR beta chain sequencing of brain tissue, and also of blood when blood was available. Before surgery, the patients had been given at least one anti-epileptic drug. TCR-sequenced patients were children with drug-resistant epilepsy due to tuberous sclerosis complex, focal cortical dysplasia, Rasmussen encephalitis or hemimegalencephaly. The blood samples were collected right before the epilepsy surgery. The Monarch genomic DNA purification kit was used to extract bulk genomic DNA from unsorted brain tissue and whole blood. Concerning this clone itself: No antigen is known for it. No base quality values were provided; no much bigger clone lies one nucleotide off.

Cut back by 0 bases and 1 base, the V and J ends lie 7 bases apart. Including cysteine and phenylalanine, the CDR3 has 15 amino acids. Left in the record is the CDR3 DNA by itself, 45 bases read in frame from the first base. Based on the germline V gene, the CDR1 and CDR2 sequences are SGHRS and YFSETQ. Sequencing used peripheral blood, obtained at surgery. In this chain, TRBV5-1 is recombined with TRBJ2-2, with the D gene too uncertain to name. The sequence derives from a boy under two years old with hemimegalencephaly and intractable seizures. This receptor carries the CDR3 CASSLAPGNTGELFF. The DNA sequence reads TGCGCCAGCAGCTTGGCCCCGGGGAACACCGGGGAGCTGTTTTTT.